These 13 T cell receptor beta chains were sequenced from one sample in a study of cytomegalovirus exposure and HLA in healthy donors. PCR was performed using 60 Vbeta and 13 Jbeta primers. Here immunoSEQ multiplex PCR was the method, and the copy in TCRdb shows in-frame clones only, minus some. The sample includes approximately 95,000 clones, less than 80% of them seen just once. The sample taken for sequencing was PBMCs. All receptors come from a woman aged 35 to 49 in good health and CMV-seropositive.

This chain joins TRBV4-1 and TRBJ2-7; TRBD2 is a possible D gene (6 bases). The V gene lost 1 base and the J gene lost 0 bases, with 10 bases spanning the gap. This CDR3 region has 15 residues. Germline CDR1 MGHRA, CDR2 YSYEKL. CDR3 loop: CASSQVGLISYEQYF. The CDR3 nucleotides read TGCGCCAGCAGCCAAGTGGGACTGATCTCCTACGAGCAGTACTTC.

The J gene is TRBJ1-1, the V gene TRBV18; possible D gene TRBD1, 5 bases. Per germline, CDR1 KGHSH and CDR2 LQKENI. CDR3 length: 12 amino acids. V gave up 3 bases and J gave up 10 bases, with 12 bases separating them. CDR3 sequence reads: CASSPRESVAFF. The CDR3 DNA reads TGTGCCAGCTCACCCAGGGAATCGGTAGCTTTCTTT.

For the CDR3, the DNA is TGCAGCGTACTAGCGGGAGGGCTCCACGAGCAGTACTTC. Encoded protein: CSVLAGGLHEQYF. This rearrangement joins TRBV29-1 to TRBJ2-7; 13 bases match TRBD2. V dropped 6 bases and J dropped 5; count of bases not matched to a gene: 4. There are 13 residues in the CDR3. Germline V lookup: CDR1 SQVTM, CDR2 ANQGSEA.

This clone was recorded once. As DNA, the CDR3 is TGTGCCAGCAGCTTGCATTCCAGCTCCTACGAGCAGTACTTC. Translated: CASSLHSSSYEQYF. The chain couples TRBV5-4 to TRBJ2-7; unclear D gene. In germline, CDR1 is SGHNT, CDR2 YYREEE (reference sequence). V lost 1 base, J lost 0 bases, and 8 bases lay in between. This CDR3 comprises 14 residues.

The chain combines TRBV19 with TRBJ2-1; 9 bases map to TRBD2. The trim removed 3 bases at V and 7 bases at J, leaving 16 bases unmatched. The CDR3 has 18 amino acids. CDR1 and CDR2 from the germline V gene are LNHDA and SQIVND (reference sequence). The CDR3 loop is CASSISGLTLAGKNEQFF. CDR3 DNA: TGTGCCAGTAGTATCTCCGGGCTAACGCTAGCGGGAAAGAATGAGCAGTTCTTC. Together with reference TRBV19 and TRBJ2-1, the CDR3 gives the full variable domain: DGGITQSPKYLFRKEGQNVTLSCEQNLNHDAMYWYRQDPGQGLRLIYYSQIVNDFQKGDIAEGYSVSREKKESFPLTVTSAQKNPTAFYLCASSISGLTLAGKNEQFFGPGTRLTVL.

The V gene is TRBV7-3, the J gene TRBJ2-1, with TRBD2 matching over 14 bases. The V gene's germline CDR1 is SGHTA and CDR2 FQGTGA. This CDR3 contains 17 residues. J was trimmed by 7 bases and V by 4 bases; bases with no gene match: 9. Written as DNA, the CDR3 is TGTGCCAGCAGCTCGACAGGGACTAGCGGGAGAGGGAATGAGCAGTTCTTC. Protein sequence: CASSSTGTSGRGNEQFF.

The sample holds one count of this clone. CDR3 region: CASSFLGEANVLTF. The CDR3 nucleotides are TGTGCCAGCAGCTTTCTGGGAGAGGCCAACGTCCTGACTTTC. The chain is built from TRBV5-6 and TRBJ2-6, with D maybe TRBD2 (5 bases). The CDR3 is made up of 14 amino acids. In germline, CDR1 is SGHDT, CDR2 YYEEEE. The V end lost 2 bases, the J end lost 6 bases, and 9 bases lay between the germline ends.

The chain employs TRBV9 and TRBJ2-3; D is undetermined. The V and J ends lost 0 bases and 8 bases respectively, with 10 bases between them. Germline CDR1 reads SGDLS; CDR2 reads YYNGEE. The CDR3 has 13 residues. The CDR3 DNA is TGTGCCAGCAGCGTAGCTGATACCGGTACGCAGTATTTT. Protein: CASSVADTGTQYF.

This chain joins TRBV11-2 and TRBJ1-2; tentative D call: TRBD1 (6 bases). Trimming removed 0 bases at V and 8 bases at J, with 10 bases between. This CDR3 comprises 13 residues. The germline V gene has CDR1 SGHAT and CDR2 FQNNGV. The CDR3 DNA is TGTGCCAGCAGCTTAGAGGGGGCTAGGGGCTACACCTTC. This gives the protein CASSLEGARGYTF.

This clone is a singleton in its sample. The chain links TRBV28 to TRBJ2-5, with 7 bases lining up with TRBD1. With 6 bases clipped from V and 5 bases from J, the junction kept 6 bases outside the gene matches. In germline, CDR1 is MDHEN, CDR2 SYDVKM. The CDR3 runs 13 residues. CDR3: CASRQGFHETQYF. DNA of the CDR3: TGTGCCAGCAGACAGGGGTTTCACGAGACCCAGTACTTC.

With regard to this clone: Germline and junction disagree at one end, which may indicate a read error. V is TRBV15 and J is TRBJ2-2, with a weak D call TRBD1 (7 bases). The CDR3 has 16 residues. In germline, CDR1 is LNHNV, CDR2 YYDKDF (reference sequence). CDR3 sequence: CATSRRGQGPRRGAVF. The CDR3 DNA sequence: TGTGCCACCAGCAGGAGGGGGCAGGGCCCTCGGCGGGGAGCTGTTTTT.

V usage is TRBV28 and J usage is TRBJ2-3, with TRBD2 identical over 9 bases. This CDR3 region has 17 residues. Germline V gene lookup returns CDR1 MDHEN and CDR2 SYDVKM. The junction had 13 bases not matched to a gene; V was cut back by 6 bases and J by 3 bases. The CDR3 is CASSSPVAGVGTDTQYF. CDR3 in DNA: TGTGCCAGCAGCTCTCCGGTAGCGGGAGTGGGAACAGATACGCAGTATTTT.

The chain is built from TRBV9 and TRBJ2-1; 8 nucleotides agree with TRBD2. Germline V gene sequence: CDR1 SGDLS, CDR2 YYNGEE. V shed 3 bases and J 1 base; nucleotides not matched to a gene: 3. The CDR3 extends over 15 amino acids. The CDR3 here is CASSAGGGSYNEQFF. The DNA of the CDR3 is TGTGCCAGCAGCGCGGGAGGGGGATCCTACAATGAGCAGTTCTTC.